The clone carrying this T cell receptor beta chain was observed at least ten times. Its antigen is unknown. These data belong to a study of CD8 T cells in ankylosing spondylitis. Findings and limits, study-wide: The disease-linked clones had a CD8+ phenotype and low blood frequencies. A TCR beta motif made of fewer than ten highly homologous variants seemed typical of ankylosing spondylitis blood. Past studies reported some motif variants in reactive arthritis synovial fluid and blood. Matched ankylosing spondylitis synovial fluid reportedly showed significant enrichment of disease-linked clones.

TCRdb re-called the 5' RACE reads through MiXCR, storing one row per CDR3 protein. The sample consists of 300,000 to 400,000 distinct CDR3 sequences, approximately 10% of them appearing once. The CDR3 length is 11 residues. Germline V gives CDR1 KGHDR, CDR2 SFDVKD. V was trimmed by 3 bases and J by 6 bases, leaving 4 bases between them. The TCR comes from a female donor with ankylosing spondylitis or in good health (not recorded which). The chain combines TRBV24-1 with TRBJ1-2; D unclear. The sample consisted of blood, either unsorted or a sorted T cell fraction (not recorded which). CDR3 sequence: CATSDIDGYTF. CDR3 DNA: TGTGCCACCAGTGATATTGATGGCTACACCTTC.